The 23 T cell receptor beta chains given below trace back to one sample, sequenced in a study of shared T cell receptors in the human thymus. TCRdb's table, derived via immunoSEQ multiplex PCR, lists solely in-frame clones and lacks some. The profile covers hundreds of thousands of clones, with 75% to 85% appearing a single time and roughly 0.013% taken by the ten largest. In addition, the sample was reused for a study of human thymus T cells.

The sequencing sample was made of thymocytes. Receptor source: a boy in the first two years of life with a congenital heart defect.

The rearrangement joins TRBV18 to TRBJ2-2; 8 positions match TRBD1. The length of the CDR3 is 19 residues. CDR1 is KGHSH and CDR2 is LQKENI in the germline V gene. Unmatched junction bases numbered 11, after V lost 0 bases and J lost 2 bases. CDR3 residues: CASSPPPSEQGANTGELFF. Written as DNA, the CDR3 is TGTGCCAGCTCACCACCGCCGTCAGAGCAGGGGGCCAACACCGGGGAGCTGTTTTTT.

V is TRBV11-3 and J is TRBJ2-3; 9 bases are shared with TRBD2. Unmatched junction bases numbered 8, after V lost 5 bases and J lost 5 bases. Looked up from germline, CDR1 is SGHNT and CDR2 is YENEEA. The CDR3 has 15 residues. The chain's CDR3 is CASSPIAGAVDTQYF. The CDR3 coding sequence is TGTGCCAGCAGCCCTATAGCGGGAGCGGTAGATACGCAGTATTTT.

J is TRBJ1-5 and V is TRBV30; D not resolved. This CDR3 is 16 amino acids long. Trimming removed 4 bases at V and 2 bases at J, with 18 bases between. Per germline, CDR1 GTSNPN and CDR2 SVGIG (reference sequence). CDR3 bases: TGTGCCTGGACTCCTCCCCGGCTGAGGGGCAATCAGCCCCAGCATTTT. As protein: CAWTPPRLRGNQPQHF.

V gene TRBV4-2 combines with J gene TRBJ2-7; TRBD1 matches 9 bases. There are 16 residues in the CDR3. The V gene's germline CDR1 is LGHNA and CDR2 YNFKEQ. V gave up 0 bases and J gave up 4 bases; unmatched junction bases: 7. CDR3 protein: CASSQDPTGGRYEQYF. The DNA of the CDR3 is TGTGCCAGCAGCCAAGATCCTACAGGGGGCAGGTACGAGCAGTACTTC.

The chain carries TRBV11-2 and TRBJ2-1; D not certain. Trimming removed 4 bases at V and 0 bases at J, with 13 bases between. CDR1 and CDR2 from the germline V gene are SGHAT and FQNNGV. This CDR3 is 16 amino acids long. For the CDR3, the DNA is TGTGCCAGCAGCTCGAACGTCCTTAGCTCCTACAATGAGCAGTTCTTC. Its translation: CASSSNVLSSYNEQFF.

This chain uses TRBV5-4 with TRBJ2-1; perhaps TRBD2 as D (5 bases). The CDR3 is made up of 17 amino acids. From germline, CDR1 is SGHNT and CDR2 YYREEE (reference sequence). V gave up 4 bases and J gave up 0 bases, with 17 bases separating them. This CDR3 reads CASSPLRGKRSYNEQFF. CDR3 nucleotides: TGTGCCAGCAGCCCCCTGCGAGGGAAGCGCTCCTACAATGAGCAGTTCTTC.

The CDR3 coding sequence is TGTGCCACCAAGGGGGCCGAGTCCGGGGGCGCCGGCACTGAAGCTTTCTTT. Its protein is CATKGAESGGAGTEAFF. The chain combines TRBV15 with TRBJ1-1; 7 nucleotides line up with TRBD1. Germline lookup yields CDR1 LNHNV and CDR2 YYDKDF (reference sequence). The CDR3 extends over 17 amino acids. With 7 bases clipped from V and 4 bases from J, the junction kept 18 bases outside the gene matches.

This clone turned up a few times. The V call is TRBV25-1, the J call TRBJ2-7; 11 bases are shared with TRBD2. CDR1 is MGHDK and CDR2 is SYGVNS in the germline V gene. The V segment lost 3 bases and the J segment 2 bases; nucleotides outside the gene matches: 3. This CDR3 region has 15 residues. The CDR3 spells CASSEGLAETYEQYF. CDR3 coding DNA: TGTGCCAGCAGTGAGGGACTAGCGGAAACCTACGAGCAGTACTTC.

CDR3 in amino acids: CASRKDSHEQYF. The CDR3, as DNA: TGTGCCAGCAGAAAGGACAGTCACGAGCAGTACTTC. V is TRBV5-6 and J is TRBJ2-7; D might be TRBD1 (6 bases). Trimming removed 5 bases from V and 5 bases from J, with 11 bases in between. The CDR3 extends over 12 amino acids. Germline CDR1 and CDR2: SGHDT and YYEEEE.

The chain couples TRBV11-2 to TRBJ2-1, with D possibly TRBD1 on 6 matching bases. Looked up from germline, CDR1 is SGHAT and CDR2 is FQNNGV. CDR3 length: 13 amino acids. The V end was cut by 3 bases, the J end by 6 bases, with 9 bases between. The CDR3 nucleotides read TGTGCCAGCAGCTTCTTGGGGGCCAATGAGCAGTTCTTC. This sequence encodes CASSFLGANEQFF. Supplemented by reference TRBV11-2 and TRBJ2-1, the full variable domain reads EAGVAQSPRYKIIEKRQSVAFWCNPISGHATLYWYQQILGQGPKLLIQFQNNGVVDDSQLPKDRFSAERLKGVDSTLKIQPAKLEDSAVYLCASSFLGANEQFFGPGTRLTVL.

V usage is TRBV28 and J usage is TRBJ2-5; 11 bases are shared with TRBD2. The germline CDR1 and CDR2 sequences are MDHEN and SYDVKM. The CDR3 contains 16 residues. After removal of 7 bases from V and 1 base from J, the junction contained 8 bases not matched to a gene. The chain's CDR3 is CASNPPGLAAQETQYF. Here the CDR3 DNA reads TGTGCCAGCAACCCTCCGGGACTAGCGGCCCAAGAGACCCAGTACTTC.

This rearrangement joins TRBV6-5 to TRBJ2-1; perhaps TRBD1 as D (6 bases). The CDR3 contains 14 residues. Germline V lookup: CDR1 MNHEY, CDR2 SVGAGI. V lost 10 bases and J 0 bases, leaving 13 bases between the germline ends. For the CDR3, the DNA is TGTGCCACCAGGGGACATAGCTCCTACAATGAGCAGTTCTTC. Protein: CATRGHSSYNEQFF.

The V gene is TRBV27, the J gene TRBJ1-3; 7 nucleotides agree with TRBD1. In germline, CDR1 is MNHEY, CDR2 SMNVEV (reference sequence). The CDR3 is made up of 16 amino acids. V was pared by 6 bases and J by 0 bases, with 8 bases of the junction left unmatched. The CDR3 here is CASRGTAESSGNTIYF. The CDR3 region has the DNA TGTGCCAGCAGGGGGACAGCAGAAAGCTCTGGAAACACCATATATTTT.

The chain has TRBV14 and TRBJ1-1, with TRBD1 identical over 7 bases. The ends lost 3 bases at V and 1 base at J; junction bases unmatched: 11. Germline assignment: CDR1 SGHDN and CDR2 FVKESK. The CDR3 spans 17 residues. This CDR3 reads CASSHKTGAPSNTEAFF. CDR3 in DNA: TGTGCCAGCAGCCACAAAACAGGGGCCCCTTCGAACACTGAAGCTTTCTTT. Based on the CDR3 plus reference TRBV14 and TRBJ1-1, the full variable domain is EAGVTQFPSHSVIEKGQTVTLRCDPISGHDNLYWYRRVMGKEIKFLLHFVKESKQDESGMPNNRFLAERTGGTYSTLKVQPAELEDSGVYFCASSHKTGAPSNTEAFFGQGTRLTVV.

In nucleotides, the CDR3 is TGTGCCAGCAGCGTAGTCTGCGGGACCGAAAACCATACTGAAGCTTTCTTT. Its translation is CASSVVCGTENHTEAFF. The chain combines TRBV9 with TRBJ1-1; D possibly corresponds to TRBD1 (5 bases). The length of the CDR3 is 17 residues. The germline V gene encodes CDR1 SGDLS and CDR2 YYNGEE. V lost 0 bases to trimming and J lost 5 bases, with 20 bases between them.

The chain couples TRBV25-1 to TRBJ2-7; D may be TRBD1 (5 bases). V was trimmed by 2 bases and J by 6 bases, leaving 17 bases between them. Germline V lookup: CDR1 MGHDK, CDR2 SYGVNS. The CDR3 length is 15 residues. The CDR3, as DNA: TGTGCCAGCAGTGAAAAAGACAGAATTCCGATCGAGCAGTACTTC. Protein: CASSEKDRIPIEQYF.

The chain combines TRBV19 with TRBJ1-4, with D perhaps TRBD1 (5 bases). Germline V lookup: CDR1 LNHDA, CDR2 SQIVND (reference sequence). Deletions cut 4 bases from V and 8 bases from J, with 8 bases between. The CDR3 length is 12 residues. CDR3 in DNA: TGTGCCAGTAGTAAAAACAGGGAAAAACTGTTTTTT. This codes for CASSKNREKLFF.

The rearrangement links TRBV27 to TRBJ2-2, with 11 bases identical to TRBD2. The length of the CDR3 is 18 residues. Trimming at V came to 6 bases and at J to 5 bases, leaving 14 bases not matched to a gene. Germline CDR1 reads MNHEY; CDR2 reads SMNVEV (reference sequence). In nucleotides, the CDR3 is TGTGCCAGCAGGACCACTCTAGCGGGAGGACCAGGGACCGGGGAGCTGTTTTTT. Encoded protein: CASRTTLAGGPGTGELFF.

The V and J genes are TRBV28 and TRBJ2-5; D not resolved. Deletions cut 3 bases from V and 4 bases from J, with 12 bases between. The CDR3 is 14 residues long. The V gene's germline CDR1 is MDHEN and CDR2 SYDVKM. The CDR3: CASSFAQRGETQYF. The CDR3 nucleotides read TGTGCCAGCAGTTTCGCCCAGCGAGGAGAGACCCAGTACTTC.

This chain links TRBV7-9 with TRBJ2-3, with 9 positions matching TRBD2. From germline, CDR1 is SEHNR and CDR2 FQNEAQ (reference sequence). The CDR3 consists of 18 residues. V lost 5 bases and J lost 5; bases outside the gene matches: 17. For the CDR3, the DNA is TGTGCCAGCAGCCCAGAGGCGGGAGGGCCAGGGGGGATAGATACGCAGTATTTT. It codes for CASSPEAGGPGGIDTQYF.

The chain has TRBV28 and TRBJ1-5; no clear D gene. CDR1 is MDHEN, CDR2 SYDVKM, per germline. The V end lost 4 bases, the J end lost 6 bases, and 16 bases lay between the germline ends. CDR3 length equals 15 residues. In DNA form, the CDR3 reads TGTGCCAGCAGTTATCCGGGAACGGAGAGTCAGCCCCAGCATTTT. Amino acid sequence: CASSYPGTESQPQHF.

The chain has TRBV15 and TRBJ1-3; D is possibly TRBD1 (6 bases). CDR1 and CDR2 from the germline V gene are LNHNV and YYDKDF (reference sequence). V lost 4 bases, J lost 5 bases, and 18 bases lay in between. The CDR3 spans 16 residues. Here the CDR3 DNA reads TGTGCCACCAGCACCTCAGGGGAGAACGGACGAAACACCATATATTTT. Residues: CATSTSGENGRNTIYF.

This chain connects TRBV10-3 to TRBJ2-1; tentative D call: TRBD2 (5 bases). Trimming pared 5 bases from V and 6 bases from J, leaving 14 bases between. The CDR3 loop spans 14 amino acids. Germline CDR1 ENHRY, CDR2 SYGVKD. CDR3 sequence: CAISMMRGFNEQFF. For the CDR3, the DNA is TGTGCCATCAGTATGATGAGAGGGTTCAATGAGCAGTTCTTC.